A single sample is the source of the 17 T cell receptor beta chains below, sequenced in a study of T cell responses to AZD1222 COVID-19 vaccine. Here immunoSEQ multiplex PCR was the method, and the copy in TCRdb shows in-frame clones only, minus some. The profile shows some 150,000 clones, 86% of them singletons. This material consisted of peripheral blood, taken on day 0 of MenACWY control vaccination. These TCRs come from an adult in good health.

CDR3 DNA: TGCGCCAGCAGCCAAGATGGGAGGCCCTCCTACAATGAGCAGTTCTTC. Protein: CASSQDGRPSYNEQFF. The J gene is TRBJ2-1, the V gene TRBV4-3; maybe TRBD2 (6 bases). The V end was cut by 0 bases, the J end by 0 bases, with 9 bases between. Germline V lookup: CDR1 LGHNA, CDR2 YSLEER. The CDR3 runs 16 residues.

The chain recombines TRBV19 with TRBJ2-6, with D possibly being TRBD1 (6 bases). The ends were cut back, 5 bases at V and 4 bases at J, with 18 bases in the middle. CDR1 and CDR2 from the germline V gene are LNHDA and SQIVND (reference sequence). The length of the CDR3 is 17 residues. The CDR3 sequence: CASSPDRWSQGANVLTF. The CDR3 nucleotides are TGTGCCAGTAGTCCTGACAGGTGGTCTCAGGGGGCCAACGTCCTGACTTTC.

The V and J genes are TRBV25-1 and TRBJ2-5, with unresolved D. Germline values: CDR1 MGHDK, CDR2 SYGVNS. The CDR3 length is 14 residues. Deletions cut 4 bases from V and 1 base from J, with 10 bases between. The CDR3 is CASSVGSPQETQYF. The DNA of the CDR3 is TGTGCCAGCAGTGTCGGCAGCCCCCAAGAGACCCAGTACTTC.

The chain carries TRBV7-2 and TRBJ2-5, with 11 bases lining up with TRBD2. V shed 4 bases, J shed 5 bases, and the junction held 12 bases outside the gene matches. CDR1 SGHTA and CDR2 FQGNSA come from the germline V gene. The CDR3 is made up of 17 amino acids. CDR3 DNA: TGTGCCAGCAGCTCTGACGGGAGACTAGCGGGAAGGGAGACCCAGTACTTC. Translation: CASSSDGRLAGRETQYF.

The chain couples TRBV11-2 to TRBJ2-1; D possibly corresponds to TRBD2 (6 bases). This CDR3 spans 15 amino acids. The germline V gene encodes CDR1 SGHAT and CDR2 FQNNGV. V was pared by 0 bases and J by 0 bases, with 6 bases between. The CDR3 bases are TGTGCCAGCAGCTTAGACGGGAGCTCCTACAATGAGCAGTTCTTC. Its protein product is CASSLDGSSYNEQFF.

This clone has only a few counts. The chain couples TRBV9 to TRBJ1-4; 7 nucleotides align to TRBD1. Germline-derived CDR1 and CDR2 are SGDLS and YYNGEE. With V trimmed by 4 bases and J by 6 bases, 3 bases remained unmatched. The CDR3 is 13 residues long. The chain's CDR3 is CASSPTGDEKLFF. CDR3 nucleotide sequence: TGTGCCAGCAGCCCTACAGGGGATGAAAAACTGTTTTTT.

The genes are TRBV3-1 (or the pseudogene TRBV3-2) and TRBJ2-5; D is tentatively TRBD1 or TRBD2 (5 bases each). The CDR3 is made up of 11 amino acids. V gave up 4 bases and J gave up 10 bases, with 10 bases separating them. Germline assignment: CDR1 LGHDT and CDR2 YNNKEL (reference sequence). CDR3 nucleotide sequence: TGTGCCAGCAGCCGGGGGAGTGGCCAGTACTTC. Amino acid sequence: CASSRGSGQYF.

The sample holds one count of this clone. The rearrangement joins TRBV29-1 to TRBJ1-2; tentative D call: TRBD1 (6 bases). The germline V gene encodes CDR1 SQVTM and CDR2 ANQGSEA. The germline V and J ends were trimmed by 6 bases and 8 bases, with 13 bases remaining between them. The CDR3 contains 11 residues. The CDR3 loop reads CSVGQPGGYTF. The CDR3 DNA reads as TGCAGCGTAGGACAGCCGGGGGGCTACACCTTC.

This rearrangement joins TRBV5-6 to TRBJ2-7, with 13 bases fitting TRBD2. V was pared by 7 bases and J by 6 bases, with 13 bases of the junction left unmatched. Germline CDR1 reads SGHDT; CDR2 reads YYEEEE. CDR3 size: 16 residues. CDR3 nucleotide sequence: TGTGCCAGCGCCGGACTAGCGGGAGAACCGGGTGCCGAGCAGTACTTC. Protein: CASAGLAGEPGAEQYF. Full variable domain (missing parts from reference TRBV5-6 and TRBJ2-7): DAGVTQSPTHLIKTRGQQVTLRCSPKSGHDTVSWYQQALGQGPQFIFQYYEEEERQRGNFPDRFSGHQFPNYSSELNVNALLLGDSALYLCASAGLAGEPGAEQYFGPGTRLTVT.

The rearrangement uses TRBV4-1 and TRBJ1-5; D is possibly TRBD1 (5 bases). The V end was cut by 0 bases, the J end by 9 bases, with 9 bases between. Per the germline V gene, CDR1 is MGHRA and CDR2 is YSYEKL. This CDR3 has 13 residues. The chain's CDR3 is CASSQDEGRPQHF. CDR3 nucleotides: TGCGCCAGCAGCCAAGATGAGGGACGGCCCCAGCATTTT.

V and J are TRBV5-1 and TRBJ2-1; D is unresolved. Trimming stripped 6 bases from V and 7 bases from J, with 8 bases between. This CDR3 contains 11 residues. CDR1 is SGHRS and CDR2 is YFSETQ in the germline V gene. The CDR3 sequence: CASNRPNEQFF. DNA for the CDR3: TGCGCCAGCAATCGGCCGAATGAGCAGTTCTTC.

This clone was seen just once. The V call is TRBV18, the J call TRBJ1-2; no reliable D call. This CDR3 contains 15 residues. Per germline, CDR1 KGHSH and CDR2 LQKENI. The V gene lost 3 bases and the J gene lost 4 bases, with 15 bases spanning the gap. Here the CDR3 reads CASSPTDGGLYGYTF. CDR3 coding DNA: TGTGCCAGCTCACCGACGGATGGTGGCCTCTATGGCTACACCTTC. The full variable domain, rest sourced from reference TRBV18 and TRBJ1-2, is NAGVMQNPRHLVRRRGQEARLRCSPMKGHSHVYWYRQLPEEGLKFMVYLQKENIIDESGMPKERFSAEFPKEGPSILRIQQVVRGDSAAYFCASSPTDGGLYGYTFGSGTRLTVV.

The CDR3 protein is CASSLGAGTHEKLFF. Here the CDR3 DNA reads TGCGCCAGCAGCTTGGGAGCAGGGACTCATGAAAAACTGTTTTTT. The chain couples TRBV5-1 to TRBJ1-4, with D tentatively TRBD1 (5 bases). Deletions cut 0 bases from V and 6 bases from J, with 12 bases between. The CDR3 has 15 amino acids. Germline V gene sequence: CDR1 SGHRS, CDR2 YFSETQ.

This rearrangement joins TRBV6-4 to TRBJ2-2, with D possibly being TRBD1 or TRBD2 (5 bases each). Germline-derived CDR1 and CDR2 are MRHNA and SNTAGT. V lost 6 bases and J 4 bases, leaving 12 bases between the germline ends. CDR3 length: 14 residues. The CDR3 here is CASRGEGTTGELFF. The DNA for the CDR3 is TGTGCCAGCAGGGGGGAAGGGACCACCGGGGAGCTGTTTTTT.

A single count supports this clone. The chain couples TRBV7-2 to TRBJ1-6; 8 bases fit TRBD1. The J segment lost 10 bases and the V segment lost 5 bases, leaving 10 bases of the junction unmatched. The germline CDR1 and CDR2 sequences are SGHTA and FQGNSA. This CDR3 is 15 amino acids long. As DNA, the CDR3 is TGTGCCAGCAGCGAACGGACAGGGTTTGGGTCACCCCTCCACTTT. Its translation is CASSERTGFGSPLHF.

The chain couples TRBV11-2 to TRBJ1-5, with unresolved D. CDR1 is SGHAT and CDR2 is FQNNGV in the germline V gene. Deletions cut 0 bases from V and 6 bases from J, with 6 bases between. The CDR3 is 13 residues long. CDR3 in amino acids: CASSLDVLQPQHF. CDR3 nucleotide sequence: TGTGCCAGCAGCTTAGATGTTCTTCAGCCCCAGCATTTT.

This clone has just a few counts. The chain has TRBV20-1 and TRBJ1-3; unclear D gene. Germline lookup yields CDR1 DFQATT and CDR2 SNEGSKA (reference sequence). The CDR3 length is 11 residues. V was shortened by 0 bases and J by 7 bases, with 4 bases between the two germline ends. CDR3 loop: CSARDGNTIYF. Here the CDR3 DNA reads TGCAGTGCTAGAGATGGGAACACCATATATTTT.